These T cell receptor beta chains were read from a single sample in a study of blood T cells in healthy people across ages. Using its own MiXCR run on the 5' RACE reads, TCRdb lists one record per CDR3 protein. Of about 1.8 million distinct CDR3 sequences in the sample, just under 50% were seen once. The sequenced material came from blood. Receptors were obtained from a woman between 40 and 50 years old in good health. Both conserved end residues are part of each CDR3. The order of the fields is D gene, J gene, V gene, clone size, CDR3 protein, CDR3 DNA. D genes are given only for firm matches. Clone sizes are given selectively: once, few, many, or a class where the clone is expanded.

d_gene: TRBD2; j_gene: TRBJ2-7; v_gene: TRBV5-1; abundance: .; CDR3aa: CASSYPGTSGIRSSYNEQYF; CDR3nt: TGCGCCAGCAGCTACCCCGGGACTAGCGGCATAAGAAGCTCCTACAATGAGCAGTACTTC
d_gene: TRBD2; j_gene: TRBJ2-1; v_gene: TRBV7-2; abundance: .; CDR3aa: CASSLGRGLAGGEQFF; CDR3nt: TGTGCCAGCAGCTTAGGGAGGGGACTAGCGGGGGGAGAGCAGTTCTTC
d_gene: .; j_gene: TRBJ2-5; v_gene: TRBV24-1; abundance: .; CDR3aa: CATSVGDGNEQYF; CDR3nt: TGTGCCACCAGTGTTGGAGACGGAAATGAGCAGTACTTC
d_gene: .; j_gene: TRBJ2-5; v_gene: TRBV21-1; abundance: few; CDR3aa: CASKDFNSGGEQETQYF; CDR3nt: TGTGCCAGCAAGGATTTCAATAGCGGGGGAGAACAAGAGACCCAGTACTTC
d_gene: .; j_gene: TRBJ2-1; v_gene: TRBV4-1; abundance: .; CDR3aa: CASSQDFRTASSYNEQFF; CDR3nt: TGCGCCAGCAGCCAAGATTTCAGGACCGCGAGCTCCTACAATGAGCAGTTCTTC
d_gene: TRBD1; j_gene: TRBJ2-3; v_gene: TRBV6-5; abundance: .; CDR3aa: CASSLIRTGLTDTQYF; CDR3nt: TGTGCCAGCAGTTTAATAAGGACAGGGCTGACAGATACGCAGTATTTT
d_gene: .; j_gene: TRBJ2-7; v_gene: TRBV20-1; abundance: .; CDR3aa: CSAQRLYNEQYF; CDR3nt: TGCAGTGCTCAGCGGCTCTACAATGAGCAGTACTTC
d_gene: .; j_gene: TRBJ2-4; v_gene: TRBV18; abundance: few; CDR3aa: CASSPRRQAQSIQYF; CDR3nt: TGTGCCAGCTCACCGCGCCGACAGGCACAGAGCATTCAGTACTTC
d_gene: .; j_gene: TRBJ2-3; v_gene: TRBV5-4; abundance: .; CDR3aa: CASSFGIGGSTDTQYF; CDR3nt: TGTGCCAGCAGCTTTGGTATCGGCGGCAGCACAGATACGCAGTATTTT
d_gene: .; j_gene: TRBJ1-1; v_gene: TRBV10-3; abundance: .; CDR3aa: CAISGWHGNTEAFF; CDR3nt: TGTGCCATCAGTGGTTGGCACGGGAACACTGAAGCTTTCTTT
d_gene: TRBD1; j_gene: TRBJ2-3; v_gene: TRBV6-6; abundance: .; CDR3aa: CASSYQGGTDTQYF; CDR3nt: TGTGCCAGCAGTTACCAGGGGGGCACAGATACGCAGTATTTT
d_gene: TRBD1; j_gene: TRBJ2-3; v_gene: TRBV28; abundance: .; CDR3aa: CASSSLPQGAGTDTQYF; CDR3nt: TGTGCCAGCAGTTCCCTCCCACAGGGGGCCGGCACAGATACGCAGTATTTT
d_gene: .; j_gene: TRBJ1-4; v_gene: TRBV20-1; abundance: .; CDR3aa: CSASRRASPGNEKLFF; CDR3nt: TGCAGTGCTAGTAGGAGAGCCTCGCCGGGTAATGAAAAACTGTTTTTT
d_gene: .; j_gene: TRBJ2-7; v_gene: TRBV20-1; abundance: .; CDR3aa: CSASLSGVSYEQYF; CDR3nt: TGCAGTGCTAGCTTGTCAGGGGTTTCCTACGAGCAGTACTTC
d_gene: TRBD2; j_gene: TRBJ2-2; v_gene: TRBV5-1; abundance: .; CDR3aa: CASMGTSGPTNTGELFF; CDR3nt: TGCGCCAGCATGGGAACTAGCGGTCCAACGAACACCGGGGAGCTGTTTTTT
d_gene: .; j_gene: TRBJ2-7; v_gene: TRBV6-2/TRBV6-3; abundance: .; CDR3aa: CASSYKRYSRTTDNEQYF; CDR3nt: TGTGCCAGCAGTTACAAGAGGTATTCTAGGACGACAGACAATGAGCAGTACTTC
d_gene: .; j_gene: TRBJ2-3; v_gene: TRBV7-2; abundance: .; CDR3aa: CASSLASATDTQYF; CDR3nt: TGTGCCAGCAGCTTAGCGTCCGCCACAGATACGCAGTATTTT
d_gene: TRBD1; j_gene: TRBJ2-5; v_gene: TRBV7-9; abundance: few; CDR3aa: CASSGGQGGETQYF; CDR3nt: TGTGCCAGCAGTGGCGGACAGGGCGGGGAGACCCAGTACTTC
d_gene: .; j_gene: TRBJ2-5; v_gene: TRBV29-1; abundance: many; CDR3aa: CSVGKDPGTQYF; CDR3nt: TGCAGCGTTGGCAAGGACCCAGGGACCCAGTACTTC
d_gene: .; j_gene: TRBJ2-3; v_gene: TRBV20-1; abundance: once; CDR3aa: CSAPLTGGTDTQYF; CDR3nt: TGCAGTGCTCCTCTCACGGGGGGCACAGATACGCAGTATTTT
d_gene: .; j_gene: TRBJ2-1; v_gene: TRBV5-1; abundance: .; CDR3aa: CASSSFNGQFF; CDR3nt: TGCGCCAGCAGCAGCTTTAATGGGCAGTTCTTC
d_gene: .; j_gene: TRBJ2-1; v_gene: TRBV27; abundance: .; CDR3aa: CASKPSGGVTSETQFF; CDR3nt: TGTGCCAGCAAGCCGTCTGGCGGTGTAACTTCCGAGACCCAGTTCTTC
d_gene: TRBD1; j_gene: TRBJ1-6; v_gene: TRBV10-3; abundance: .; CDR3aa: CAISGQGDSPLHF; CDR3nt: TGTGCCATCAGTGGACAGGGGGACTCACCCCTCCACTTT
d_gene: TRBD1; j_gene: TRBJ2-2; v_gene: TRBV19; abundance: .; CDR3aa: CASSIGQGRTGELFF; CDR3nt: TGTGCCAGTAGTATCGGACAGGGGCGGACCGGGGAGCTGTTTTTT
d_gene: TRBD1; j_gene: TRBJ2-7; v_gene: TRBV6-2/TRBV6-3; abundance: .; CDR3aa: CASSYYTGTDEQYF; CDR3nt: TGTGCCAGCAGTTACTACACAGGGACAGACGAGCAGTACTTC
d_gene: .; j_gene: TRBJ1-2; v_gene: TRBV3-1; abundance: .; CDR3aa: CASSQVVLSHREETYGYTF; CDR3nt: TGTGCCAGCAGCCAAGTCGTTCTGTCCCACAGGGAAGAGACCTATGGCTACACCTTC
d_gene: TRBD1; j_gene: TRBJ2-6; v_gene: TRBV7-9; abundance: .; CDR3aa: CASSLEGFGTGSGANVLTF; CDR3nt: TGTGCCAGCAGCTTAGAGGGGTTCGGGACAGGGAGTGGGGCCAACGTCCTGACTTTC
d_gene: .; j_gene: TRBJ2-7; v_gene: TRBV20-1; abundance: .; CDR3aa: CSARGGAYEQYF; CDR3nt: TGCAGTGCTAGAGGGGGCGCCTACGAGCAGTACTTC
d_gene: .; j_gene: TRBJ2-1; v_gene: TRBV7-3; abundance: .; CDR3aa: CASSGPDSPNYNEQFF; CDR3nt: TGTGCCAGCAGCGGGCCGGACAGCCCGAACTACAATGAGCAGTTCTTC
d_gene: TRBD2; j_gene: TRBJ2-1; v_gene: TRBV6-5; abundance: .; CDR3aa: CASSYGSSGVYNEQFF; CDR3nt: TGTGCCAGCAGTTACGGGTCTAGCGGGGTTTACAATGAGCAGTTCTTC
d_gene: TRBD2; j_gene: TRBJ2-5; v_gene: TRBV7-6; abundance: once; CDR3aa: CASSPWTSGAQETQYF; CDR3nt: TGTGCCAGCAGCCCTTGGACTAGCGGGGCCCAAGAGACCCAGTACTTC